This T cell receptor (beta chain) was observed in a study of T cells in Graves' hyperthyroidism and ophthalmopathy. The V segment lost 0 bases and the J segment 4 bases; nucleotides outside the gene matches: 7. In germline, CDR1 is SGHVS, CDR2 FNYEAQ. This CDR3 comprises 16 residues. Criteria for exclusion of patients were uncontrolled infection, other autoimmune disease, pregnancy or lactation. Amplification targeted TCR beta CDR3 regions from RNA transcripts. The primer set for the first-round RT-PCR of the TCR CDR3 was HTBI. TCRdb redid the calling of the multiplex PCR reads with MiXCR, one entry per CDR3 protein. This sample has over 700,000 distinct CDR3 sequences, with roughly a third found just once. This clonotype came up many times.

This rearrangement joins TRBV7-6 to TRBJ2-7; 9 bases are a match to TRBD1. The origin of this receptor is a woman in her thirties or forties with Graves' hyperthyroidism. Sequencing used blood. The CDR3 region has the DNA TGTGCCAGCAGCTTAGCAGGAGGGACAGGGATTTACGAGCAGTACTTC. Its protein product is CASSLAGGTGIYEQYF.